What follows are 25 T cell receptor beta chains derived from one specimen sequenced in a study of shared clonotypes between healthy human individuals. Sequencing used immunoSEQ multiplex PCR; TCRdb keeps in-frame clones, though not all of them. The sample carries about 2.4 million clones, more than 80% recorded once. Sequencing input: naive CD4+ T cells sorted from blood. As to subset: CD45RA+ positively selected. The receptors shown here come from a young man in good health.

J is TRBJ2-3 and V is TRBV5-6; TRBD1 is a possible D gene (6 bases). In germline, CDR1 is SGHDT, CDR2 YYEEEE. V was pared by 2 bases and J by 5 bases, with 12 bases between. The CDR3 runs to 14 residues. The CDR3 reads CASSFTGLGDTQYF. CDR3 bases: TGTGCCAGCAGCTTTACAGGGTTGGGAGATACGCAGTATTTT. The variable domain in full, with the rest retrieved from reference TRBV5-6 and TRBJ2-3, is DAGVTQSPTHLIKTRGQQVTLRCSPKSGHDTVSWYQQALGQGPQFIFQYYEEEERQRGNFPDRFSGHQFPNYSSELNVNALLLGDSALYLCASSFTGLGDTQYFGPGTRLTVL.

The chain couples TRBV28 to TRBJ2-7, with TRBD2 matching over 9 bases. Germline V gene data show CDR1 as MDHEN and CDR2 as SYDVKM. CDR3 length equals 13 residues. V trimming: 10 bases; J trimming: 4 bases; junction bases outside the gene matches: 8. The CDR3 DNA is TGTGCCACCAGCGGGGGGCGCCGGTACGAGCAGTACTTC. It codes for CATSGGRRYEQYF.

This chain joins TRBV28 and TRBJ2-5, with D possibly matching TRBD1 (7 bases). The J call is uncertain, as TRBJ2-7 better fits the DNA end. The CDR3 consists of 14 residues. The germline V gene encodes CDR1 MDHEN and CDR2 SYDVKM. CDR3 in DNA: TGTGCCAGCAGTTCCCAGGGGGGCTCCTACGAGCAGTACTTC. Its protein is CASSSQGGSYEQYF.

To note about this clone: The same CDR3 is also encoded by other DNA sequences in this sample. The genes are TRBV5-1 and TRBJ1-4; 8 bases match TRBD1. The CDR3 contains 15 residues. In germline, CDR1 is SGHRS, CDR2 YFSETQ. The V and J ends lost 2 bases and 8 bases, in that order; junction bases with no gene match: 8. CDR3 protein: CASSFSGTGGEKLFF. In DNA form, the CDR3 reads TGCGCCAGCAGCTTTTCTGGGACAGGAGGAGAAAAACTGTTTTTT.

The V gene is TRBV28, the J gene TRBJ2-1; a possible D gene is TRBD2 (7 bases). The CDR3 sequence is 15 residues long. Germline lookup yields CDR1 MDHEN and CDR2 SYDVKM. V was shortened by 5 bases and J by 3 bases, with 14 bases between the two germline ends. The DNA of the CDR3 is TGTGCCAGCAGTCTCCCCGGGGGGCTCTACAATGAGCAGTTCTTC. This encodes CASSLPGGLYNEQFF.

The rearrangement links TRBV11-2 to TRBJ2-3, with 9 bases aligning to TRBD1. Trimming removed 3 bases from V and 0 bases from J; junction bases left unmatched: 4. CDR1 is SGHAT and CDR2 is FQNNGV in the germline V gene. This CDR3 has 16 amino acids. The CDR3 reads CASSFTGGPSTDTQYF. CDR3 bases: TGTGCCAGCAGCTTCACAGGGGGCCCTAGCACAGATACGCAGTATTTT. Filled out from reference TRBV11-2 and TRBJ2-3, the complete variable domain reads EAGVAQSPRYKIIEKRQSVAFWCNPISGHATLYWYQQILGQGPKLLIQFQNNGVVDDSQLPKDRFSAERLKGVDSTLKIQPAKLEDSAVYLCASSFTGGPSTDTQYFGPGTRLTVL.

The CDR3 region is CASSLGGSGTSREQFF. In DNA form, the CDR3 reads TGTGCCAGCAGCTTAGGGGGTAGCGGGACGTCCCGTGAGCAGTTCTTC. The rearrangement joins TRBV7-2 to TRBJ2-1, with TRBD2 matching 8 bases. The germline V gene encodes CDR1 SGHTA and CDR2 FQGNSA. With 1 base clipped from V and 9 bases from J, the junction kept 11 bases outside the gene matches. This CDR3 is built from 16 residues.

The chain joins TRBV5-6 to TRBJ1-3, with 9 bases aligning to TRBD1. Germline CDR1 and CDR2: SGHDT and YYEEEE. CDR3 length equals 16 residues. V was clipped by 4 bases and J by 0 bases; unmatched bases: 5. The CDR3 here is CASSLTGGPSGNTIYF. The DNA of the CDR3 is TGTGCCAGCAGCCTGACAGGGGGTCCCTCTGGAAACACCATATATTTT.

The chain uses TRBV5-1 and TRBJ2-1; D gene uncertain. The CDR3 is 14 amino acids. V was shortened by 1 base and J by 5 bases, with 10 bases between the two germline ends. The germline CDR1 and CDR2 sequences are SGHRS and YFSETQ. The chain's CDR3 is CASSLLVSDNEQFF. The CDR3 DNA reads TGCGCCAGCAGCTTGTTAGTAAGTGACAATGAGCAGTTCTTC.

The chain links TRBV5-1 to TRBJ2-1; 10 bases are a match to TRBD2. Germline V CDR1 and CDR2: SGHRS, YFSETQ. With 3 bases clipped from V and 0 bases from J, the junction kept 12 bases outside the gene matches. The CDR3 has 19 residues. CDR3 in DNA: TGCGCCAGCAGCTCCGGACTCTACACTAGCGGGGTCTCCTACAATGAGCAGTTCTTC. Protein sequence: CASSSGLYTSGVSYNEQFF.

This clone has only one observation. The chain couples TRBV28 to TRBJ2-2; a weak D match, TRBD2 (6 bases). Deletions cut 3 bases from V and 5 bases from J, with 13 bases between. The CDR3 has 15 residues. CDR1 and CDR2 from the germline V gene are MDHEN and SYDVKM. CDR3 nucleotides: TGTGCCAGCAGTTTGGCGGGCGGGGCGACCGGGGAGCTGTTTTTT. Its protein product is CASSLAGGATGELFF.

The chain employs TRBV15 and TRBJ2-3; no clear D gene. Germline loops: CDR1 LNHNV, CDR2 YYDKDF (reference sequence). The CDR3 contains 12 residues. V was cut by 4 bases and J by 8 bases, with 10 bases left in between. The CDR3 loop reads CATSIPWGTQYF. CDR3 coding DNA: TGTGCCACCAGCATACCCTGGGGTACGCAGTATTTT.

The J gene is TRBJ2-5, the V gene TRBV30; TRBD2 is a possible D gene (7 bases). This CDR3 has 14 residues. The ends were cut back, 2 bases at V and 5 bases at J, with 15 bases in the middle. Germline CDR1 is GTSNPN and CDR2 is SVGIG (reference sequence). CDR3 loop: CAWSNGGLGETQYF. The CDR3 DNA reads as TGTGCCTGGAGTAACGGGGGGCTGGGGGAGACCCAGTACTTC.

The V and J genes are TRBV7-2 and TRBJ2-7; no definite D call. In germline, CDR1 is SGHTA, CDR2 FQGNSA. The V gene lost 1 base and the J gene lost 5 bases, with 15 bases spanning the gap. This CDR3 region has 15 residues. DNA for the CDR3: TGTGCCAGCAGCTTAGACCGCGCGACTTTTAACGAGCAGTACTTC. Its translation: CASSLDRATFNEQYF. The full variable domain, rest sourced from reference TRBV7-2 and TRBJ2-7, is GAGVSQSPSNKVTEKGKDVELRCDPISGHTALYWYRQSLGQGLEFLIYFQGNSAPDKSGLPSDRFSAERTGGSVSTLTIQRTQQEDSAVYLCASSLDRATFNEQYFGPGTRLTVT.

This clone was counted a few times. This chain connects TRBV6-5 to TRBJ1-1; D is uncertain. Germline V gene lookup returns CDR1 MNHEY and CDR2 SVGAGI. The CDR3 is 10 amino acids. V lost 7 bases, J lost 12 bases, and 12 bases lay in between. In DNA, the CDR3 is TGTGCCAGCAACCATGAGGTCCCTTTCTTT. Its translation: CASNHEVPFF.

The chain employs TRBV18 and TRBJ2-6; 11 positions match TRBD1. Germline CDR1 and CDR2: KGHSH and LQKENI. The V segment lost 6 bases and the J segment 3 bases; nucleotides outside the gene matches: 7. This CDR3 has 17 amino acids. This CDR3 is CASSPGQGAGGANVLTF. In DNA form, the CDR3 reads TGTGCCAGCTCCCCCGGACAGGGGGCCGGTGGGGCCAACGTCCTGACTTTC.

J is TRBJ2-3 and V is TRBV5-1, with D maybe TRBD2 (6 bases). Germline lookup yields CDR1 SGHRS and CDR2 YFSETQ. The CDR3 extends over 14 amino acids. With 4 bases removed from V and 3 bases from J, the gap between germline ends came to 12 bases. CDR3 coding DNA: TGCGCCAGCAGCGATAACGGACTAACAGATACGCAGTATTTT. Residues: CASSDNGLTDTQYF.

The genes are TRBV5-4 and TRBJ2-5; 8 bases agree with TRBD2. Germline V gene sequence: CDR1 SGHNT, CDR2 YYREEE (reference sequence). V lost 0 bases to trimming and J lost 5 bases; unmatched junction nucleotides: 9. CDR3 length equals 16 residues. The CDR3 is CASSLGVTGGMETQYF. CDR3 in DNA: TGTGCCAGCAGCTTGGGGGTGACGGGAGGGATGGAGACCCAGTACTTC.

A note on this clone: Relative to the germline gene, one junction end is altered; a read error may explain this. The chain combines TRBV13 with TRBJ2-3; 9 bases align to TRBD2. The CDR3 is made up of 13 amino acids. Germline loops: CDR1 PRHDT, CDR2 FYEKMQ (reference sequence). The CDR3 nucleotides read TGTGCCAGCAGCCCCCGAGGTAGCGGGGGCGAGAGCTTT. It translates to CASSPRGSGGESF.

The CDR3 loop reads CATKGGSGTGELFF. The CDR3 DNA is TGTGCCACTAAAGGGGGATCTGGCACCGGGGAGCTGTTTTTT. This rearrangement joins TRBV27 to TRBJ2-2; the D gene is possibly TRBD1 (6 bases). The CDR3 is made up of 14 amino acids. CDR1 is MNHEY, CDR2 SMNVEV, per germline (reference sequence). Deletions cut 10 bases from V and 4 bases from J, with 16 bases between.

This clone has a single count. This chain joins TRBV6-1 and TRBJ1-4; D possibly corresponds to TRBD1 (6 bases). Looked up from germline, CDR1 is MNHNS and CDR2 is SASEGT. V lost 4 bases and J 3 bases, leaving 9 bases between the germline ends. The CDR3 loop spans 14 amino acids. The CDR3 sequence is CASSVTGPNEKLFF. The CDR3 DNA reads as TGTGCCAGCAGTGTGACAGGACCTAATGAAAAACTGTTTTTT.

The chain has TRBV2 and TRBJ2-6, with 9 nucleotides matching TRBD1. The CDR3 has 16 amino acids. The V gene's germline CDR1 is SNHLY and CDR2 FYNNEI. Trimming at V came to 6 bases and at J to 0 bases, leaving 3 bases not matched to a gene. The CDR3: CASSRDRASGANVLTF. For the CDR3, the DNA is TGTGCCAGCAGCCGGGACAGGGCCTCTGGGGCCAACGTCCTGACTTTC.

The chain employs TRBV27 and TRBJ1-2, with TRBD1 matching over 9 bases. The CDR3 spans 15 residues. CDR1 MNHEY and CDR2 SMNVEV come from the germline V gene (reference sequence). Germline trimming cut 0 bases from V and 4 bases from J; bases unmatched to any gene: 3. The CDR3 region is CASSLSGTGSYGYTF. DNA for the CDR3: TGTGCCAGCAGTTTATCCGGGACAGGGAGCTATGGCTACACCTTC.

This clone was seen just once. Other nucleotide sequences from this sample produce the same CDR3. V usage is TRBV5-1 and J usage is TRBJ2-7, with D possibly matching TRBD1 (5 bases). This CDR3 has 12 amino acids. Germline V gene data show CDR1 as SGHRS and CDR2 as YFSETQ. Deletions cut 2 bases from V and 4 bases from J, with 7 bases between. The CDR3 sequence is CASSFDSYEQYF. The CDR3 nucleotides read TGCGCCAGCAGCTTCGACAGTTACGAGCAGTACTTC.

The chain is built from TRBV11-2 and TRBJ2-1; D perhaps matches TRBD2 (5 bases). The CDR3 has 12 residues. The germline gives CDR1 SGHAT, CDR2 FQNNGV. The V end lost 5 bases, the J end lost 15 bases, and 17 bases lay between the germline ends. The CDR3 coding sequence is TGTGCCAGCAGCCCAGAACTGCCGGAGGCGTTCTTC. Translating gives CASSPELPEAFF.